The present entry profiles one T cell receptor beta chain with its context. Its specificity is unknown. This CDR3 comprises 16 residues. Germline V lookup: CDR1 KGHSY, CDR2 FQNENV. Unmatched junction bases numbered 5, after V lost 0 bases and J lost 3 bases. Vbeta (60) and Jbeta (13) primers were used in the PCR. Assay: immunoSEQ multiplex PCR; the TCRdb copy retains only in-frame clones and omits some. The sample shows under 200,000 clones, 80% of them seen only once. The record originates from a study of cytomegalovirus exposure and HLA in healthy donors. Study-level points and caveats: The authors later found most CMV-associated TCR beta chains appeared HLA-restricted. About 87% or about 30% of the time was how often most TCR beta V segments were productive, according to an earlier analysis.

Sequenced: PBMCs. The chain employs TRBV16 and TRBJ2-1; 7 nucleotides align to TRBD2. The TCR comes from a human donor in good health. CDR3 loop: CASSQSLAGDYNEQFF. The CDR3 coding sequence is TGTGCCAGCAGCCAATCGCTGGCGGGGGACTACAATGAGCAGTTCTTC. Full variable domain (outside the CDR3, taken from reference TRBV16 and TRBJ2-1): GEEVAQTPKHLVRGEGQKAKLYCAPIKGHSYVFWYQQVLKNEFKFLISFQNENVFDETGMPKERFSAKCLPNSPCSLEIQATKLEDSAVYFCASSQSLAGDYNEQFFGPGTRLTVL.